A selection of T cell receptor beta chains follows, all from one sample in a study of blood T cell repertoires in COVID-19. Clones were sequenced by immunoSEQ multiplex PCR, and TCRdb holds only the in-frame ones, with some missing. The sample has approximately 230,000 clones, around 86% seen once. The sample taken for sequencing was peripheral blood. The receptors originated from a man aged 25-45 years who had recovered from COVID-19. CDR3s include the opening cysteine and the closing phenylalanine or tryptophan. The D gene is left open where the match is weak. Some rows have no size entry. The others give once, few or many, or a class for an expanded clone.

TRBD2	.	TRBV18	CASSPPFLAGGPNEQFF
TRBD2	.	TRBV5-1	CASSLGAGGADTQYF
TRBD1	.	TRBV24-1	CATSDSDRAGGYTF
TRBD1	.	TRBV24-1	CATSDRGGTDTQYF
.	.	TRBV19	CASSAGPVSYEQYF
TRBD1	.	TRBV3-1/TRBV3-2	CASSSRDRAYTEAFF
TRBD2	.	TRBV6-1	CASSEASGGIYEQYF
.	.	TRBV7-2	CASSKDRNTEAFF
TRBD2	once	TRBV12-3/TRBV12-4	CASSLLAGAEQFF
TRBD1	.	TRBV3-1/TRBV3-2	CASSRDGQVGNYGYTF
.	.	TRBV7-6	CASNSRVSGGRADTQYF
.	.	TRBV19	CASSIKARGGYTF
.	few	TRBV5-1	CASSFLTQARNEKLFF
.	.	TRBV2	CASRPNPTGQETQYF
TRBD2	.	TRBV5-8	CASSLGGGETQYF
.	.	TRBV27	CASGTAMNTEAFF
.	.	TRBV5-1	CASSLGGDLAEQYF
TRBD2	few	TRBV11-3	CASSSLAGGLGNEQFF
TRBD1	.	TRBV20-1	CSVRDSYEQYF
.	.	TRBV29-1	CSVSEGAGSNQPQHF
.	.	TRBV6-5	CASSYDGQANYGYTF
TRBD1	.	TRBV27	CASSLYPPTGALLNGYTF
.	few	TRBV6-1	CASSEGRQVFSGNTIYF
.	.	TRBV6-5	CASSYTGTSSTEAFF
TRBD1	.	TRBV6-5	CASGAGQGADEQFF
TRBD1	.	TRBV11-3	CASSLVGTGEDSNQPQHF
.	.	TRBV18	CASSPLAESGANVLTF
TRBD1	.	TRBV30	CAWAHRGPGELFF
TRBD1	once	TRBV27	CASSFQGDNEKLFF
TRBD1	.	TRBV3-1/TRBV3-2	CASSQSDRGTDTQYF
.	.	TRBV5-6	CASHSTHSYEQYF
.	.	TRBV7-7	CASSPDPTGTTQYF
.	.	TRBV5-1	CASSFMSGSMNTEAFF
.	.	TRBV19	CASSNQGKNYGYTF
.	.	TRBV14	CASSPGQIYGYTF
TRBD1	few	TRBV19	CASTTRDRVLQPQHF
.	.	TRBV4-2	CASSPLPGTGANVLTF
.	.	TRBV3-1/TRBV3-2	CASSRGSYNSPLHF
.	.	TRBV9	CASSAPGTGELFF
.	.	TRBV10-1	CASSESWEQPQHF
TRBD2	.	TRBV4-1	CASSHSGPFEETQYF
.	.	TRBV4-3	CASSQDTSGGRNTGELFF
.	once	TRBV19	CASTDSRGSDEKLFF
.	.	TRBV6-1	CASSEYGRASGANVLTF
.	few	TRBV4-3	CASSQVPGSNSPLHF
.	.	TRBV11-2	CASTQGLTPSEKLFF
TRBD1	.	TRBV5-4	CASSRDSIYEQYF
TRBD1	.	TRBV6-5	CASSSDRGYEKLFF
TRBD1	few	TRBV6-5	CASSYSGQGGQPQHF